This T cell receptor beta chain was documented in a study of blood T cell repertoires in COVID-19 (dated by TCRdb to about 2020). Turning to the overall study: Samples from collaborators originated in the United States, Italy and Spain and spanned both the acute and convalescent phases of COVID-19. The prospective study material was composed of cDNA or gDNA derived from T cells, B-cell-depleted T cells, or PBMCs. The dataset comprised deeply sampled blood TCRbeta repertoires from subjects exposed to, actively infected with, or recovered from COVID-19. A freely available public database, intended as a resource for researchers studying the immune response to SARS-CoV-2, is where the repertoires were released. Samples were obtained from the ongoing ImmuneRACE study (first 160 participants) and from 950 to 1,500 subjects provided by 6 global collaborators. Sample metadata almost always included a de-identified subject ID, COVID-19 status, age in years and sex. Where available, HLA class I and class II types were taken from metadata supplied by the sample provider and were not determined by assay-based typing. What the authors observed across the whole study: Clinical and demographic metadata were provided uncurated, with the amount varying by source and participant.

In the prospective study, participants were roughly 18 to 95 years old, resided in fewer than 25 geographic areas of the United States, and were enrolled through a virtual design. In the prospective study, cohorts were assigned on the basis of participant-reported clinical history obtained from a screening survey and a study questionnaire. For ImmuneRACE Cohort 3, a participant was defined as recovered based on two consecutive negative NP/OP PCR tests, clearance by a healthcare professional, or resolution of symptoms. Mobile phlebotomists in the prospective study collected whole blood, serum and a nasopharyngeal or oropharyngeal swab from every participant. Participants in the prospective study had the option to provide additional blood draws and questionnaires over a roughly 2-month period. Blood samples from the prospective study were shipped frozen or at room temperature prior to DNA extraction.

The germline ends are 13 bases apart after V is trimmed by 6 bases and J by 4 bases. From a lookup of the germline V gene (reference sequence), CDR1 and CDR2 are LNHNV and YYDKDF. Including cysteine and phenylalanine, the CDR3 has 13 amino acids. The read is trimmed to its CDR3 DNA, 39 bases read in frame from base 1. About this clone: Its antigen has not been determined. No much larger clone is present one base from it, and per-base qualities are unavailable.

The immunoSEQ Assay, a bias-controlled multiplex PCR, was used to amplify TCRbeta CDR3 regions from genomic DNA. Per the source publication's procedure: Within the assay, amplification of reference gene primers was used to estimate how many nucleated cells each sample contained. To quantify the absolute abundance of each unique TCRbeta CDR3 rearrangement, sequence reads were collapsed and filtered. For each sample, productive Simpson clonality was calculated as the square root of Simpson's diversity index across productive rearrangements. Drawn from immuneACCESS, this table holds only the in-frame rearrangements with V and J called that TCRdb kept. Clones are partly lost; checked studies trace under half to an unresolved V gene and leave the rest unexplained. V, J and clone size reflect that table, while D and trimming were determined from the DNA. Within this sample are 300,000 to 350,000 clones, with 80% to 90% of them counted one time only. Clones ranked in the top ten supply 5% of the sample.

This sequence was found in a man aged 30-40 years who had recovered from COVID-19. The sample taken for sequencing was PBMCs or T cells enriched from blood (not recorded which). This sequence uses TRBV15 and TRBJ2-7; the best D guess is TRBD1, with 5 bases matching. The nucleotide sequence is given as TGTGCCACCAGGGGAAATTCAGGGTACGAGCAGTACTTC. Its coded protein is CATRGNSGYEQYF. Where the CDR3 stops, the reference TRBV15 and TRBJ2-7 genes take over; the full variable domain is DAMVIQNPRYQVTQFGKPVTLSCSQTLNHNVMYWYQQKSSQAPKLLFHYYDKDFNNEADTPDNFQSRRPNTSFCFLDIRSPGLGDTAMYLCATRGNSGYEQYFGPGTRLTVT.